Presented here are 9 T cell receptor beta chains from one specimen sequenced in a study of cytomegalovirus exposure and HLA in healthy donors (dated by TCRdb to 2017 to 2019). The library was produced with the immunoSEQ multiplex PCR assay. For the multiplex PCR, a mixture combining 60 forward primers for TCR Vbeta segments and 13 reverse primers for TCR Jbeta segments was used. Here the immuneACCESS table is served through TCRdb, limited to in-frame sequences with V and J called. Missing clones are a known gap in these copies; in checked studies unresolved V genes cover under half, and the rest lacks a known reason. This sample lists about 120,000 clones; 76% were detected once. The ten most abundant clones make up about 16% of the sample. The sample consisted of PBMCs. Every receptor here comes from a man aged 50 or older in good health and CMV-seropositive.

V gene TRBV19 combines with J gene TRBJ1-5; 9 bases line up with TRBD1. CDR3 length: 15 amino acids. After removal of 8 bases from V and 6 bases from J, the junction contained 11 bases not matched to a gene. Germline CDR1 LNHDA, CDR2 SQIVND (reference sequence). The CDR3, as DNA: TGTGCCAGTTCAAACCGGGACAGGGTTCTTCAGCCCCAGCATTTT. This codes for CASSNRDRVLQPQHF.

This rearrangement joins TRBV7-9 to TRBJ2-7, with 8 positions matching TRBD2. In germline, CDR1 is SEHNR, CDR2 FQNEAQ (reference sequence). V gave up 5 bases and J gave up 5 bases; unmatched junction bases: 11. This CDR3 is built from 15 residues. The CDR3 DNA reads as TGTGCCAGCAGCCTGGAAATAGCGGGAAGGGACGAGCAGTACTTC. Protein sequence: CASSLEIAGRDEQYF.

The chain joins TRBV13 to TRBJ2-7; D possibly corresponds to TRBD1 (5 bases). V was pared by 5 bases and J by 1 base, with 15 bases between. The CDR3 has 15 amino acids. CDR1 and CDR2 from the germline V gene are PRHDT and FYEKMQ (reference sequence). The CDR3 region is CASSPEGASSYEQYF. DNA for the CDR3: TGTGCCAGCAGCCCAGAAGGGGCGTCATCCTACGAGCAGTACTTC. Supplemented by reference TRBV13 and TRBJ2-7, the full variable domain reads AAGVIQSPRHLIKEKRETATLKCYPIPRHDTVYWYQQGPGQDPQFLISFYEKMQSDKGSIPDRFSAQQFSDYHSELNMSSLELGDSALYFCASSPEGASSYEQYFGPGTRLTVT.

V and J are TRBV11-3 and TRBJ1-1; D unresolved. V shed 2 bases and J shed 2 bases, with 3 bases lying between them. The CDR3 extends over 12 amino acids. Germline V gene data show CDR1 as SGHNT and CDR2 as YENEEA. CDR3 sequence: CASSLLNTEAFF. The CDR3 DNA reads TGTGCCAGCAGCTTATTAAACACTGAAGCTTTCTTT.

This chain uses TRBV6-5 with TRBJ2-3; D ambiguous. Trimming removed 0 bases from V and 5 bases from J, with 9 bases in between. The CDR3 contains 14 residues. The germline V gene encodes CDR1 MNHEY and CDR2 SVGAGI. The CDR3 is CASSYSILLDTQYF. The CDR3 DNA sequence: TGTGCCAGCAGTTACTCGATACTCCTAGATACGCAGTATTTT.

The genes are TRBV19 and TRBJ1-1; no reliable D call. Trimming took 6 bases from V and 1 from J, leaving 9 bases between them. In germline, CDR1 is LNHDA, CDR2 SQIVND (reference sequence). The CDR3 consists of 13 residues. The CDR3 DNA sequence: TGTGCCAGTAGCTTAACAGAGAACACTGAAGCTTTCTTT. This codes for CASSLTENTEAFF.

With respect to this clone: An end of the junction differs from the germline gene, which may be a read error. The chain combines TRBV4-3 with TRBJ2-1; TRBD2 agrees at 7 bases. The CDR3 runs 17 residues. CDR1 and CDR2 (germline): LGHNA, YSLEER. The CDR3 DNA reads TGCGCCAGCAGCCAAGTTCTCGGACTAGGCTCCCACAATGAGCAGTTCTTC. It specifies CASSQVLGLGSHNEQFF.

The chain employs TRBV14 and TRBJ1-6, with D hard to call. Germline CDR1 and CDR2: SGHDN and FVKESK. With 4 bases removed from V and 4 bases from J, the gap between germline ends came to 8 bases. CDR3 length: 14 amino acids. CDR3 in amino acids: CASSRGQYNSPLHF. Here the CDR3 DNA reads TGTGCCAGCAGCCGAGGGCAGTATAATTCACCCCTCCACTTT.

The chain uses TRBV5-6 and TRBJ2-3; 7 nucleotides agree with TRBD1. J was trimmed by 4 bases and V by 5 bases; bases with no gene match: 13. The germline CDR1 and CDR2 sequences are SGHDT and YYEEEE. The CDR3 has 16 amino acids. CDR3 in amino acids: CASSFTGARLPDTQYF. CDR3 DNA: TGTGCCAGCAGTTTTACAGGGGCCCGTCTTCCAGATACGCAGTATTTT.